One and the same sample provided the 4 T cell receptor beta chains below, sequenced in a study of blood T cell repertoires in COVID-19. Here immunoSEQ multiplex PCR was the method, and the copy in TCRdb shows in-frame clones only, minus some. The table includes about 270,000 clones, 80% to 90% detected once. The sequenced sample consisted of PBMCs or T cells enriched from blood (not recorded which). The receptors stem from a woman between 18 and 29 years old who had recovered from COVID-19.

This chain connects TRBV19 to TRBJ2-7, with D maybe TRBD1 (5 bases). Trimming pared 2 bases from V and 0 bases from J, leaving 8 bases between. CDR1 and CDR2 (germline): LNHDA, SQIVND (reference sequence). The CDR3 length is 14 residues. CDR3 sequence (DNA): TGTGCCAGTAGTATACCGACAGACTCCTACGAGCAGTACTTC. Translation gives CASSIPTDSYEQYF.

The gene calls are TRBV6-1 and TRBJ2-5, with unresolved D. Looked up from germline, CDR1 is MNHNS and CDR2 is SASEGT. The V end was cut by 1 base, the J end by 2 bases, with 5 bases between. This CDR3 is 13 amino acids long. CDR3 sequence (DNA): TGTGCCAGCAGTGAAGTCACACAAGAGACCCAGTACTTC. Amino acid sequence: CASSEVTQETQYF.

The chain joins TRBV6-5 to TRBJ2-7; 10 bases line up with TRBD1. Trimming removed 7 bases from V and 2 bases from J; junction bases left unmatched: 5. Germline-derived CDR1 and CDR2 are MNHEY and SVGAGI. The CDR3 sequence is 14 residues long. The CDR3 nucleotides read TGTGCCAGCACAGGGGGACAGGGGCCCTACGAGCAGTACTTC. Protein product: CASTGGQGPYEQYF.

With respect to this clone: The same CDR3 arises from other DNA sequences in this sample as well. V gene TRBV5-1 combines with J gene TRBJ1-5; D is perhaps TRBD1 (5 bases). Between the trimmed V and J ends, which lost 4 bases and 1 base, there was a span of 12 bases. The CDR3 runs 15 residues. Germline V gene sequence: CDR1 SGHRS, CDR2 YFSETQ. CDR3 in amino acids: CASSLTGVSNQPQHF. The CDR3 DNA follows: TGCGCCAGCAGCCTTACAGGTGTAAGCAATCAGCCCCAGCATTTT.